This T cell receptor (beta chain) was obtained from a study of T cells after yellow fever vaccination. Notes on this clonotype: Its antigen is still unknown.

CDR1 is LGHNT, CDR2 FRNRAP, per germline. This CDR3 spans 14 amino acids. Trimming at V came to 4 bases and at J to 5 bases, leaving 6 bases not matched to a gene. Each CDR3 protein gets one entry after TCRdb re-called the 5' RACE reads with MiXCR. This sample yields a few hundred thousand distinct CDR3 sequences, of which about 6.6% are seen a single time; 15% to 20% belongs to the top ten. Findings of the study overall: CD4 and CD8 compartments shared a small share of clonotypes. Reappearance after the booster was seen for most primary-vaccination clones, at 95% to 96% CD4 and 88% CD8.

The genes are TRBV12-5 and TRBJ2-3; the match to TRBD1 covers 7 bases. This TCR was sampled from a man in his late teens or twenties who received the YFV17D yellow fever vaccine. This material consisted of PBMCs, taken around 45 days after the first yellow fever vaccination. The CDR3 DNA reads as TGTGCTAGTGGTTCAGGGACAGAGAGAGATACGCAGTATTTT. Translated: CASGSGTERDTQYF.